This T cell receptor (beta chain) appears in the sequencing data of a study of blood T cell repertoires in COVID-19. Whole-study context: Specimens from acute and convalescent COVID-19 originated in the United States, Italy and Spain.

Germline V gene lookup returns CDR1 MNHEY and CDR2 SVGAGI. The germline V and J ends were trimmed by 9 bases and 14 bases, with 25 bases remaining between them. CDR3 size: 13 residues. Under the authors' procedure: Amplifying reference gene primers gave estimates of nucleated cell counts. Here immunoSEQ multiplex PCR was the method, and the copy in TCRdb shows in-frame clones only, minus some. The V and J calls and clone size come from that table; D and trimming were worked out from the DNA. This table holds some 100,000 clones, 85% to 90% found once. J is TRBJ1-1 and V is TRBV6-5; D is unresolved. The receptor was derived from a man aged 45 to 65 with COVID-19, enrolled during active disease. The sample comprised peripheral blood. The CDR3 DNA is TGTGCCAGTCCCTTAAGCGGGGAGTCCCGCACCTTCTTT. Protein product: CASPLSGESRTFF.